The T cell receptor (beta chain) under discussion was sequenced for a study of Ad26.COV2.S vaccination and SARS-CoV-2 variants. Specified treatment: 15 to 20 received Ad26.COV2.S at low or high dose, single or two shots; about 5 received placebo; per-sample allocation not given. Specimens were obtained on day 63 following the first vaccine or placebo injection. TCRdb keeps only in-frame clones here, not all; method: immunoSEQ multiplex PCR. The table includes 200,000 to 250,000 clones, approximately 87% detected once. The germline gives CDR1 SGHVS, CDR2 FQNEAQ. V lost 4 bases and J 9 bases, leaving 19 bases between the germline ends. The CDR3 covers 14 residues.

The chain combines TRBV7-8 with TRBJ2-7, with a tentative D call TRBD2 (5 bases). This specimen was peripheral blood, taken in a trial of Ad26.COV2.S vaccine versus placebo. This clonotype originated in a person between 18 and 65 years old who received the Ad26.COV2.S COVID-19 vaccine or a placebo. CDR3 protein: CASSSRTRLTRQYF. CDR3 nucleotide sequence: TGTGCCAGCAGCTCGCGGACTCGCCTGACTCGGCAGTACTTC.